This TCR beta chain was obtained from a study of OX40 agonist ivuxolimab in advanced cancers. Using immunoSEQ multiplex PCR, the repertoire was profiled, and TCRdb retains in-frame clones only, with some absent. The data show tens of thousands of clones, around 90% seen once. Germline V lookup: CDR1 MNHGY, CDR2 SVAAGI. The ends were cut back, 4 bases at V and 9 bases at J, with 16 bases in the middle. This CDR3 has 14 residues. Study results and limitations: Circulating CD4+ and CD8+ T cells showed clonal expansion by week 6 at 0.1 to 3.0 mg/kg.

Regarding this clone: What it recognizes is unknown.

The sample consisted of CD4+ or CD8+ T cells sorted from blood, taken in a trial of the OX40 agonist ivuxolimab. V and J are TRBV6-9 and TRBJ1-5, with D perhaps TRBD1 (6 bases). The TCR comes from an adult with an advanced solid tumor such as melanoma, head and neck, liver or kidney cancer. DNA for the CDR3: TGTGCCAGCAGTTGGACCAACAGGGAAGGGCCCCAGCATTTT. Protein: CASSWTNREGPQHF.